These 5 T cell receptor beta chains share one sample of origin, sequenced in a study of neurological immune-mediated disorders (dated by TCRdb to about 2019). Receptor libraries were prepared by 5' RACE. Sequencing took place on an Illumina HiSeq 2500. TCRdb handled the public reads itself, with Q25 trimming in fastp and clone calling in MiXCR, and kept productive beta chains. Merged by CDR3 protein, the rows form single entries marked with the most common genes and DNA. Across this sample there are about 39,000 distinct CDR3 sequences, with roughly 6.9% seen only once. The biggest ten clones account for under 6.5% of the sample. Sequencing input: CD4+ T cells from blood. Receptor source: a man aged 45-65 years in good health.

This clonotype was recorded once. The V call is TRBV20-1, the J call TRBJ2-1; 8 nucleotides align to TRBD2. Germline V gene data show CDR1 as DFQATT and CDR2 as SNEGSKA (reference sequence). The CDR3 extends over 13 amino acids. V lost 4 bases and J lost 5; bases outside the gene matches: 4. This CDR3 is CSAIGLANNEQFF. The CDR3 DNA reads TGCAGTGCTATAGGACTAGCCAACAATGAGCAGTTCTTC.

This clonotype was detected ten times or more. The chain links TRBV5-1 to TRBJ2-2, with TRBD2 matching 8 bases. The CDR3 is 16 residues long. The V segment lost 0 bases and the J segment 0 bases; nucleotides outside the gene matches: 1. The germline gives CDR1 SGHRS, CDR2 YFSETQ. The CDR3 sequence is CASSLVAGSNTGELFF. The CDR3 DNA reads TGCGCCAGCAGCTTGGTAGCGGGGTCGAACACCGGGGAGCTGTTTTTT.

This clonotype appeared many times. The chain combines TRBV4-2 with TRBJ2-7; D might be TRBD2 (6 bases). With 0 bases removed from V and 0 bases from J, the gap between germline ends came to 12 bases. Germline V gene sequence: CDR1 LGHNA, CDR2 YNFKEQ. The CDR3 covers 16 residues. The CDR3: CASSQDNKRVSYEQYF. The CDR3 region has the DNA TGTGCCAGCAGCCAAGATAACAAGCGGGTCTCCTACGAGCAGTACTTC.

In its sample, this clonotype was seen many times. The chain links TRBV12-3 or TRBV12-4 to TRBJ2-1, with D hard to call. The CDR3 runs 13 residues. Trimming cost V 6 bases and J 5 bases, with 11 bases left between them. The CDR3 reads CASRIWPDNEQFF. DNA of the CDR3: TGTGCCAGCAGAATATGGCCTGACAATGAGCAGTTCTTC.

In its sample, this clonotype was seen many times. V is TRBV20-1 and J is TRBJ2-5; 7 bases match TRBD2. This CDR3 is 14 amino acids long. The J segment lost 5 bases and the V segment lost 1 base, leaving 7 bases of the junction unmatched. Germline CDR1 reads DFQATT; CDR2 reads SNEGSKA (reference sequence). The CDR3 sequence: CSARGRGSGETQYF. CDR3 nucleotide sequence: TGCAGTGCTAGAGGCCGCGGGAGTGGGGAGACCCAGTACTTC.